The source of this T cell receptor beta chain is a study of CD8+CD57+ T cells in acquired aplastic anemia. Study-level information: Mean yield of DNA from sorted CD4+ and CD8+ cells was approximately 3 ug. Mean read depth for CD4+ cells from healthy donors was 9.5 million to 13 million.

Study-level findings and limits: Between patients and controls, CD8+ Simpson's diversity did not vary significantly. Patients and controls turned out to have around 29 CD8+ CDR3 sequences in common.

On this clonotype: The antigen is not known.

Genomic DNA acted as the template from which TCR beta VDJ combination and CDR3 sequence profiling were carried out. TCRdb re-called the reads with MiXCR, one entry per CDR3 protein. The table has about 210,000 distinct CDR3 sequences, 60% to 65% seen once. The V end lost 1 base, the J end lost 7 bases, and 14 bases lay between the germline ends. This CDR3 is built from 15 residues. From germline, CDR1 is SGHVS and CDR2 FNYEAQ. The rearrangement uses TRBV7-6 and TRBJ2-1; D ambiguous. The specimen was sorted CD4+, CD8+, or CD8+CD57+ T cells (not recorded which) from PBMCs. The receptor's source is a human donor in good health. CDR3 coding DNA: TGTGCCAGCAGCTTAGAGGGCAGCTTTGGGAATGAGCAGTTCTTC. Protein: CASSLEGSFGNEQFF.